The sequence of this T cell receptor beta chain was determined in a study of T-cell reconstitution after alpha-beta-depleted transplantation in children (dated by TCRdb to 2016 to 2017). With regard to the full study: Using TCR repertoire profiling, the study quantitatively followed how T-cell immune reconstitution unfolded in children after TCRalphabeta/CD19-depleted allogeneic hematopoietic cell transplantation. Summary of the overall study and its limitations: The frequencies of hyperexpanded clones fell over the following months, and after one year, T-cell counts and TCRbeta diversity were mostly attributed to newly produced T cells. Apparently early alphabetaT-cell count recovery about two months after transplant reportedly relied on only several hundred rapidly expanded clones derived from non-depleted graft cells. In some patients, the high TCRbeta diversity seen at day 60 was put down to recipient T cells and intrathymic progenitors that had survived conditioning.

In the paper's terms, the treatment or condition label means: allogeneic hematopoietic cell transplantation with graft depleted of TCRalphabeta T cells and CD19 B cells. TCRalphabeta/CD19-depleted allogeneic hematopoietic cell grafts were given to the transplant recipients, all of whom were children. This clonotype was found a few times. The target of this receptor is not known. No clone much larger than this one lies a single base away; base qualities are absent. The receptor library was made with PCR. The sample was run on an Illumina HiSeq 2500. TCR libraries were prepared with molecular barcoding, using unique molecular identifiers to normalize TCRbeta repertoire quantification. The public reads were quality trimmed at Q25 with fastp and then assembled into clones with MiXCR by TCRdb, keeping productive beta chains. Rows are unified per CDR3 protein, each entry keeping the most common DNA and genes. The table for this sample lists about 250,000 distinct CDR3 sequences; 20% to 30% of them were counted only once. The ten largest account for 4% to 5.5% of the sample.

Sequenced material: PBMCs, mostly from graft donor cells, taken 360 days after TCRalphabeta/CD19-depleted stem cell transplant. The receptor comes from a female patient aged 2-9 years who had a stem cell transplant for congenital amegakaryocytic thrombocytopenia, so the T cells may come from the graft donor.

The DNA reads as follows: TGCAGTGCGGGGCCGGGACACCCTAAACAGCCCCAGCATTTT. It encodes CSAGPGHPKQPQHF. Rearrangement joined TRBV20-1 to TRBJ1-5; matching of 6 bases hints at TRBD1 as the D gene. The germline V gene (reference sequence) provides CDR1 DFQATT and CDR2 SNEGSKA. CDR3 length: 14 amino acids, cysteine to phenylalanine. Only the CDR3 DNA is retained, 42 bases long and in frame from the first base. The germline ends are 19 bases apart after V is trimmed by 6 bases and J by 7 bases.